This T cell receptor (beta chain) was retrieved from a study of blood T cell repertoires in COVID-19. Whole-study context: Whether acute or convalescent, the COVID-19 samples came from the United States, Italy and Spain.

Assay used: immunoSEQ multiplex PCR; TCRdb lists only in-frame clones, some missing. The table includes about 45,000 clones, approximately 80% detected once. The sequenced sample consisted of peripheral blood. This TCR was recovered from a man between 65 and 85 years old with acute or convalescent COVID-19.

For the CDR3, the DNA is TGCGCCAGCAGCTTGGGGACAGGGAACTTCTATAATGAAAAACTGTTTTTT. It encodes CASSLGTGNFYNEKLFF. This chain joins TRBV5-1 and TRBJ1-4, with 8 bases lining up with TRBD1. The CDR3 runs to 17 residues. Germline assignment: CDR1 SGHRS and CDR2 YFSETQ. Trimming at V came to 0 bases and at J to 4 bases, leaving 8 bases not matched to a gene.